This T cell receptor (beta chain) appears in the sequencing data of a study of T-cell memory formation after mild COVID-19. The CDR3 spans 15 residues. Looked up from germline, CDR1 is LGHNA and CDR2 is YSLEER. The V segment lost 4 bases and the J segment 2 bases; nucleotides outside the gene matches: 3. Employing constant-segment primers, 5'RACE generated TCR alpha and TCR beta cDNA libraries bearing sample barcodes and UMIs. From the 5' RACE reads, TCRdb called clonotypes with MiXCR, one entry per CDR3 protein. The sample lists hundreds of thousands of distinct CDR3 sequences, about 20% occurring once. The sample holds a few counts of this clonotype.

The sequence derives from an adult woman who had mild COVID-19 (a few samples of this study predate the infection). Cell type and time point are not known. The specimen sequenced was PBMCs or a T cell subset sorted from them (not recorded which). This chain connects TRBV4-3 to TRBJ2-3, with 10 bases matching TRBD2. This chain's CDR3 is CASSRTSGLTDTQYF. The CDR3 bases are TGCGCCAGCAGCCGGACTAGCGGTCTCACAGATACGCAGTATTTT.